The 15 T cell receptor beta chains presented below share a single source sample, sequenced in a study of shared clonotypes between healthy human individuals. CD45RO-negative cells were positively selected for CCR7, leaving out terminally differentiated effector memory CD45RA+ cells. This table comes from immunoSEQ multiplex PCR, and its TCRdb copy is limited to in-frame clones, with some not included. The sample has 650,000 to 800,000 clones, under 95% seen once. Source material: naive CD8+ T cells sorted from blood. These receptor sequences come from a man in his thirties or forties in good health.

The chain uses TRBV5-1 and TRBJ1-1; D is uncertain. The CDR3 has 13 amino acids. Trimming shortened V by 3 bases and J by 5 bases, and 11 bases separated the two germline ends. Germline V gives CDR1 SGHRS, CDR2 YFSETQ. CDR3 in amino acids: CASSWQRWTEAFF. In DNA, the CDR3 is TGCGCCAGCAGCTGGCAGCGGTGGACTGAAGCTTTCTTT. Based on the CDR3 plus reference TRBV5-1 and TRBJ1-1, the full variable domain is KAGVTQTPRYLIKTRGQQVTLSCSPISGHRSVSWYQQTPGQGLQFLFEYFSETQRNKGNFPGRFSGRQFSNSRSEMNVSTLELGDSALYLCASSWQRWTEAFFGQGTRLTVV.

The chain carries TRBV7-9 and TRBJ1-1; D ambiguous. Trimming shortened V by 5 bases and J by 1 base, and 8 bases separated the two germline ends. Germline V gives CDR1 SEHNR, CDR2 FQNEAQ (reference sequence). The CDR3 runs 13 residues. CDR3 in amino acids: CASSPTRNTEAFF. DNA of the CDR3: TGTGCCAGCAGCCCCACAAGGAACACTGAAGCTTTCTTT. The variable domain in full, completed from reference TRBV7-9 and TRBJ1-1, reads DTGVSQNPRHKITKRGQNVTFRCDPISEHNRLYWYRQTLGQGPEFLTYFQNEAQLEKSRLLSDRFSAERPKGSFSTLEIQRTEQGDSAMYLCASSPTRNTEAFFGQGTRLTVV.

This clone has only a few counts. V is TRBV28 and J is TRBJ2-2, with no clear D. CDR1 and CDR2 (germline): MDHEN, SYDVKM. The length of the CDR3 is 18 residues. V lost 4 bases to trimming and J lost 3 bases, with 21 bases between them. For the CDR3, the DNA is TGTGCCAGCAGTTCCCCCCCTTTGCTGGCAGAGGACACCGGGGAGCTGTTTTTT. This encodes CASSSPPLLAEDTGELFF.

This chain connects TRBV13 to TRBJ2-1, with 11 bases lining up with TRBD2. This CDR3 is 15 amino acids long. Germline CDR1 and CDR2: PRHDT and FYEKMQ (reference sequence). V lost 2 bases and J lost 5; bases outside the gene matches: 2. DNA for the CDR3: TGTGCCAGCAGCTTACTGGGACTAGCGGACAATGAGCAGTTCTTC. This gives the protein CASSLLGLADNEQFF.

Regarding this clone: The junction shows a germline mismatch at one end, possibly a read error. The V call is TRBV29-1, the J call TRBJ2-1; 8 bases fit TRBD2. The germline CDR1 and CDR2 sequences are SQVTM and ANQGSEA. This CDR3 region has 17 residues. The DNA for the CDR3 is TGCAGCGTCGAAGGGCTAGCGGGCCCGAGGTCCTACAATGAGCAGTTCTTC. Translated: CSVEGLAGPRSYNEQFF.

The genes are TRBV4-1 and TRBJ2-7; the match to TRBD2 covers 12 bases. This CDR3 is built from 15 residues. V shed 5 bases, J shed 5 bases, and the junction held 7 bases outside the gene matches. Germline lookup yields CDR1 MGHRA and CDR2 YSYEKL. The CDR3 region is CASSFRLAGVNEQYF. The CDR3 DNA reads as TGCGCCAGCAGCTTTCGACTAGCGGGAGTCAACGAGCAGTACTTC.

The genes are TRBV7-8 and TRBJ2-7, with 8 positions matching TRBD1. In germline, CDR1 is SGHVS, CDR2 FQNEAQ. Unmatched junction bases numbered 2, after V lost 4 bases and J lost 0 bases. The CDR3 sequence is 14 residues long. CDR3 sequence: CASSYRGSSYEQYF. The CDR3 DNA follows: TGTGCCAGCAGCTACAGGGGGAGCTCCTACGAGCAGTACTTC.

This rearrangement joins TRBV29-1 to TRBJ2-5; TRBD2 agrees at 9 bases. The CDR3 is 17 residues long. Germline V gene lookup returns CDR1 SQVTM and CDR2 ANQGSEA. The trim removed 1 base at V and 5 bases at J, leaving 14 bases unmatched. The CDR3 is CSVEATIAGEVGETQYF. CDR3 bases: TGCAGCGTTGAAGCCACCATAGCGGGGGAGGTTGGGGAGACCCAGTACTTC.

The J gene is TRBJ1-2, the V gene TRBV11-1, with D perhaps matching TRBD1 (5 bases). The germline V gene has CDR1 SGHAT and CDR2 FQDESV (reference sequence). V shed 4 bases and J shed 8 bases, with 14 bases lying between them. This CDR3 spans 13 amino acids. CDR3 DNA: TGTGCCAGCAGCTCTCAGGGAGTTGGAGGCTACACCTTC. This gives the protein CASSSQGVGGYTF.

V is TRBV27 and J is TRBJ2-2, with 8 nucleotides matching TRBD1. The junction had 4 bases not matched to a gene; V was cut back by 0 bases and J by 7 bases. The germline CDR1 and CDR2 sequences are MNHEY and SMNVEV (reference sequence). The CDR3 sequence is 15 residues long. The CDR3 region is CASSLSQGAGGELFF. CDR3 nucleotide sequence: TGTGCCAGCAGTTTATCGCAGGGGGCGGGCGGGGAGCTGTTTTTT.

This clone was seen once. V and J are TRBV2 and TRBJ2-1, with TRBD2 matching 11 bases. This CDR3 has 19 residues. J gave up 0 bases and V 4 bases, and 11 bases lay outside the gene matches. The germline V gene has CDR1 SNHLY and CDR2 FYNNEI. CDR3 sequence (DNA): TGTGCCAGCAGTGTCGGGCCGGCTAGCGGGAGGAGCTCCTACAATGAGCAGTTCTTC. It translates to CASSVGPASGRSSYNEQFF. Full variable domain (rest looked up from reference TRBV2 and TRBJ2-1): EPEVTQTPSHQVTQMGQEVILRCVPISNHLYFYWYRQILGQKVEFLVSFYNNEISEKSEIFDDQFSVERPDGSNFTLKIRSTKLEDSAMYFCASSVGPASGRSSYNEQFFGPGTRLTVL.

A single count supports this clone. The rearrangement links TRBV7-9 to TRBJ1-5; D remains ambiguous. Trimming pared 8 bases from V and 2 bases from J, leaving 10 bases between. Germline CDR1 and CDR2: SEHNR and FQNEAQ (reference sequence). CDR3 size: 13 residues. The CDR3 DNA reads as TGTGCCAGCGTTAAGGGAGGCAATCAGCCCCAGCATTTT. Its protein product is CASVKGGNQPQHF.

This CDR3 reads CASSPGQGFFSYEQYF. The CDR3, as DNA: TGTGCCAGCTCTCCGGGACAGGGATTTTTTAGTTACGAGCAGTACTTC. This chain connects TRBV18 to TRBJ2-7; 9 nucleotides match TRBD1. Germline CDR1 KGHSH, CDR2 LQKENI. This CDR3 has 16 amino acids. V dropped 6 bases and J dropped 4; count of bases not matched to a gene: 13.

The chain recombines TRBV7-1 with TRBJ1-5, with 10 bases identical to TRBD1. TRBV7-1 is placed among ORFs of uncertain function. J gave up 7 bases and V 4 bases, and 7 bases lay outside the gene matches. This CDR3 is 15 amino acids long. The CDR3 coding sequence is TGTGCCAGCAGCTTAGCGACAGGGGGCAGCCAGCCCCAGCATTTT. Translating it yields CASSLATGGSQPQHF.

V usage is TRBV5-6 and J usage is TRBJ2-7, with 12 positions matching TRBD1. From germline, CDR1 is SGHDT and CDR2 YYEEEE. There are 13 residues in the CDR3. J was trimmed by 7 bases and V by 4 bases; bases with no gene match: 3. The CDR3 bases are TGTGCCAGCAGCAGGGACAGGGGGCATGAGCAGTACTTC. Its protein is CASSRDRGHEQYF.